This T cell receptor (beta chain) was captured by sequencing in a study of T cell repertoires in cytomegalovirus infection. In the study overall: Carrying CMV and the relevant HLA type showed in public TCR beta signatures. Findings and limits, study-wide: Individuals carrying CMV plus the relevant HLA were identified by cumulative frequency of public TCR beta families. Within the response measured ex vivo, HLA-C-restricted CMV-specific TCR beta clonotypes were dominant.

Each CDR3 protein gets one entry after TCRdb re-called the reads with MiXCR. This table has 300,000 or so distinct CDR3 sequences, 9.6% appearing once. This CDR3 contains 19 residues. V gave up 0 bases and J gave up 4 bases; unmatched junction bases: 13. The germline CDR1 and CDR2 sequences are SGHRS and YFSETQ. This clonotype was counted ten times or more. The antigen remains undetermined. Sequencing was carried out using PBMCs. This chain connects TRBV5-1 to TRBJ2-6; 7 bases align to TRBD1. The clonotype comes from a human donor in good health (CMV status not recorded). Some clones in this sample may be carry-over from other donors' samples. The CDR3 sequence: CASSLAGQATLGGANVLTF. The CDR3, as DNA: TGCGCCAGCAGCTTGGCCGGACAGGCCACCTTGGGGGGGGCCAACGTCCTGACTTTC.